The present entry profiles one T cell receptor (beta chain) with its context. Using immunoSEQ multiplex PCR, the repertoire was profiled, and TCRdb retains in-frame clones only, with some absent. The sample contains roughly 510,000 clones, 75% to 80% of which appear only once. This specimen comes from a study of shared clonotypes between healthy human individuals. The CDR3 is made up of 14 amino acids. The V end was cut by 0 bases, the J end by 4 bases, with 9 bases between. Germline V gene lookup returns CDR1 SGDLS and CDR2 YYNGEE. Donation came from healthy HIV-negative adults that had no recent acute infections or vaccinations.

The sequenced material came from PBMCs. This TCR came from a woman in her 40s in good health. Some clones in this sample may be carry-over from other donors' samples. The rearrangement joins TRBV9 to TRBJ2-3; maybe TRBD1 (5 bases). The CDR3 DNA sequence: TGTGCCAGCAGCGTAGTTGACAGAGCAGATACGCAGTATTTT. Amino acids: CASSVVDRADTQYF.